This T cell receptor beta chain was retrieved from a study of blood T cells in healthy people across ages. Broader study findings: Across samples, TCR beta diversity tracked strongly with naive T cell percentage. When set beside aged donors, long-lived donors presented more naive CD4+ cells and higher diversity.

Then a second PCR, running about 6 to 12 cycles, was carried out with a sample-barcoded 5' primer and a J-beta primer mix. TCRdb called the 5' RACE reads again in MiXCR, with one record for every CDR3 protein. The table has approximately 800,000 distinct CDR3 sequences, about 55% seen once. As to this clonotype: The antigen is undetermined.

The individuals who served as donors were healthy Caucasians living in Russia, aged roughly 6 to 95. Every sample yielded at least 6.5 million isolated PBMCs. V trimming: 4 bases; J trimming: 6 bases; junction bases outside the gene matches: 8. CDR1 is KGHDR and CDR2 is SFDVKD in the germline V gene. CDR3 length: 16 amino acids. The sequenced sample was blood. This TCR was sampled from an elderly man in good health. The chain has TRBV24-1 and TRBJ2-1; TRBD2 matches 10 bases. CDR3 bases: TGTGCCACCAGTGAGGGTAGCGGGAGGATCGTCAATGAGCAGTTCTTC. It codes for CATSEGSGRIVNEQFF.